These 28 T cell receptor beta chains were sequenced from one sample in a study of blood T cells in healthy people across ages. A second roughly 6 to 11 cycle PCR used barcoded and J-beta primers. TCRdb fed the 5' RACE reads into MiXCR, producing one record per CDR3 protein. The profile shows 650,000 to 1,000,000 distinct CDR3 sequences, 30% to 45% of them singletons. Sequenced material: blood. The receptors come from a young man in good health.

V gene TRBV14 combines with J gene TRBJ2-7, with D possibly being TRBD2 (6 bases). The V and J ends lost 8 bases and 4 bases respectively, with 15 bases between them. The germline CDR1 and CDR2 sequences are SGHDN and FVKESK. The CDR3 is 13 residues long. The CDR3 loop reads CASQQGGWYEQYF. The DNA for the CDR3 is TGTGCCAGCCAACAAGGAGGGTGGTACGAGCAGTACTTC.

V usage is TRBV20-1 and J usage is TRBJ2-3; D may be TRBD2 (7 bases). Per the germline V gene, CDR1 is DFQATT and CDR2 is SNEGSKA (reference sequence). The CDR3 is 17 residues long. Trimming took 1 base from V and 1 from J, leaving 18 bases between them. The CDR3 nucleotides read TGCAGTGCTAGAGTCCCGGGGGGCGGTGGTGGCACAGATACGCAGTATTTT. Protein: CSARVPGGGGGTDTQYF.

The chain uses TRBV5-1 and TRBJ1-1; 9 nucleotides line up with TRBD1. The germline V gene encodes CDR1 SGHRS and CDR2 YFSETQ. CDR3 length: 17 amino acids. V was clipped by 0 bases and J by 0 bases; unmatched bases: 6. The CDR3 DNA reads TGCGCCAGCAGCTTGGGGGGGACAGGGTGGATGAACACTGAAGCTTTCTTT. Protein: CASSLGGTGWMNTEAFF.

This clonotype was found once. The rearrangement links TRBV20-1 to TRBJ1-6; TRBD1 matches 9 bases. V shed 5 bases, J shed 9 bases, and the junction held 8 bases outside the gene matches. CDR1 is DFQATT and CDR2 is SNEGSKA in the germline V gene (reference sequence). The CDR3 covers 14 residues. The CDR3 DNA reads as TGCAGTGCTCCCCGGGACAGGGTGGGTTCACCCCTCCACTTT. Its protein product is CSAPRDRVGSPLHF.

This clonotype was seen ten or more times. The chain is built from TRBV5-1 and TRBJ2-1; D is unresolved. The CDR3 sequence is 16 residues long. With 4 bases removed from V and 3 bases from J, the gap between germline ends came to 17 bases. Germline CDR1 SGHRS, CDR2 YFSETQ. This CDR3 is CASSPWARNNYNEQFF. The CDR3, as DNA: TGCGCCAGCAGCCCCTGGGCACGCAATAACTACAATGAGCAGTTCTTC.

The chain employs TRBV29-1 and TRBJ1-4; TRBD1 aligns across 8 bases. The CDR3 extends over 13 amino acids. Losses at the gene ends were 6 bases for V and 2 bases for J; bases not matched to a gene: 2. CDR1 SQVTM and CDR2 ANQGSEA come from the germline V gene. CDR3 in amino acids: CSVAGGTNEKLFF. DNA of the CDR3: TGCAGCGTCGCAGGGGGCACTAATGAAAAACTGTTTTTT.

This chain links TRBV10-3 with TRBJ1-1; no firm D call. The CDR3 spans 13 residues. CDR1 and CDR2 (germline): ENHRY, SYGVKD. V was cut by 6 bases and J by 3 bases, with 11 bases left in between. The CDR3 DNA reads as TGTGCCATCAGGATAGACCCGTACACTGAAGCTTTCTTT. Residues: CAIRIDPYTEAFF.

This clonotype was counted at least ten times. The chain uses TRBV29-1 and TRBJ2-5, with D unclear. Trimming took off 4 bases at V and 5 bases at J, with 2 bases between the two ends. The CDR3 is 9 residues long. Germline V gene sequence: CDR1 SQVTM, CDR2 ANQGSEA. The DNA for the CDR3 is TGCAGCGTTGGTGAGACCCAGTACTTC. It codes for CSVGETQYF. Together with reference TRBV29-1 and TRBJ2-5, the CDR3 gives the full variable domain: SAVISQKPSRDICQRGTSLTIQCQVDSQVTMMFWYRQQPGQSLTLIATANQGSEATYESGFVIDKFPISRPNLTFSTLTVSNMSPEDSSIYLCSVGETQYFGPGTRLLVL.

In this sample, this clonotype turned up a few times. The rearrangement uses TRBV20-1 and TRBJ2-3; D is uncertain. Trimming shortened V by 4 bases and J by 0 bases, and 5 bases separated the two germline ends. This CDR3 has 12 residues. The germline CDR1 and CDR2 sequences are DFQATT and SNEGSKA (reference sequence). CDR3 sequence reads: CSAIVSTDTQYF. The CDR3 DNA reads TGCAGTGCTATAGTAAGCACAGATACGCAGTATTTT.

This clonotype turned up a few times. The J gene is TRBJ2-5, the V gene TRBV10-3, with 7 bases fitting TRBD1. Per the germline V gene, CDR1 is ENHRY and CDR2 is SYGVKD. V was clipped by 6 bases and J by 3 bases; unmatched bases: 10. The CDR3 consists of 15 residues. The CDR3 DNA is TGTGCCATCAGAGACCGGACAGGTACCAAAGAGACCCAGTACTTC. It encodes CAIRDRTGTKETQYF.

V and J are TRBV20-1 and TRBJ2-7, with D hard to call. With 1 base removed from V and 7 bases from J, the gap between germline ends came to 5 bases. Germline CDR1 reads DFQATT; CDR2 reads SNEGSKA (reference sequence). The length of the CDR3 is 10 residues. The CDR3 spells CSARVREQYF. The CDR3 DNA sequence: TGCAGTGCTAGAGTGAGAGAGCAGTACTTC.

The chain uses TRBV12-3 or TRBV12-4 and TRBJ2-1; no reliable D call. The CDR3 runs 14 residues. The V and J ends lost 7 bases and 7 bases respectively, with 17 bases between them. As DNA, the CDR3 is TGTGCCAGCACCGTGGCGGCGCATAGGAATGAGCAGTTCTTC. Protein product: CASTVAAHRNEQFF.

This clonotype was picked up a small number of times. This chain links TRBV20-1 with TRBJ1-2, with 7 bases fitting TRBD1. The V gene end was trimmed by 5 bases and the J gene end by 4 bases; junction bases not matched to a gene: 7. The CDR3 is made up of 13 amino acids. CDR1 and CDR2 from the germline V gene are DFQATT and SNEGSKA (reference sequence). The CDR3 reads CSAREGATYGYTF. The CDR3 bases are TGCAGTGCTCGTGAGGGGGCGACCTATGGCTACACCTTC.

The chain recombines TRBV6-1 with TRBJ1-5, with a weak D call TRBD1 (5 bases). The CDR3 covers 18 residues. V gave up 6 bases and J gave up 0 bases, with 21 bases separating them. CDR1 is MNHNS, CDR2 SASEGT, per germline. The CDR3 region is CASRPGPESAYSNQPQHF. The CDR3 DNA reads as TGTGCCAGCAGACCGGGACCCGAGAGTGCCTATAGCAATCAGCCCCAGCATTTT.

The sample holds a few counts of this clonotype. Just one base apart from a much larger clone, this may be a read error. V and J are TRBV28 and TRBJ2-4; 9 bases map to TRBD1. The CDR3 is made up of 12 amino acids. CDR1 and CDR2 from the germline V gene are MDHEN and SYDVKM. J lost 13 bases, V lost 6 bases, and 7 bases had no gene match. CDR3 loop: CASRLGTGLQYF. The CDR3 nucleotides are TGTGCCAGCAGGTTGGGGACAGGGCTACAGTACTTC. The complete variable domain, with remaining parts taken from reference TRBV28 and TRBJ2-4, reads DVKVTQSSRYLVKRTGEKVFLECVQDMDHENMFWYRQDPGLGLRLIYFSYDVKMKEKGDIPEGYSVSREKKERFSLILESASTNQTSMYLCASRLGTGLQYFGAGTRLSVL.

CDR3 bases: TGTGCCAGCAATGGACAGCGGGCCGGAGTCAAAAACATTCAGTACTTC. Encoded protein: CASNGQRAGVKNIQYF. J is TRBJ2-4 and V is TRBV28; D may match TRBD1 or TRBD2 (6 bases each). V was trimmed by 7 bases and J by 3 bases, leaving 19 bases between them. Germline V gene lookup returns CDR1 MDHEN and CDR2 SYDVKM. This CDR3 has 16 residues. Using reference TRBV28 and TRBJ2-4 for the parts outside the CDR3, the full variable domain is DVKVTQSSRYLVKRTGEKVFLECVQDMDHENMFWYRQDPGLGLRLIYFSYDVKMKEKGDIPEGYSVSREKKERFSLILESASTNQTSMYLCASNGQRAGVKNIQYFGAGTRLSVL.

The rearrangement joins TRBV10-3 to TRBJ2-3, with D perhaps TRBD1 (6 bases). There are 14 residues in the CDR3. Trimming cost V 3 bases and J 2 bases, with 9 bases left between them. The germline V gene encodes CDR1 ENHRY and CDR2 SYGVKD. CDR3 loop: CAISDTGYTDTQYF. The CDR3 DNA sequence: TGTGCCATCAGTGATACAGGGTACACAGATACGCAGTATTTT.

The table lists this clonotype with a few counts. The genes are TRBV9 and TRBJ2-3; TRBD2 matches at 7 bases. Looked up from germline, CDR1 is SGDLS and CDR2 is YYNGEE. CDR3 length: 16 residues. Trimming cost V 4 bases and J 0 bases; bases outside gene matches: 8. The DNA of the CDR3 is TGTGCCAGCAGCCCCACCCTAGCGGATAGCACAGATACGCAGTATTTT. This encodes CASSPTLADSTDTQYF.

The chain combines TRBV20-1 with TRBJ2-2; D may be TRBD1 (6 bases). The germline V gene has CDR1 DFQATT and CDR2 SNEGSKA (reference sequence). The CDR3 runs 15 residues. The ends were cut back, 0 bases at V and 3 bases at J, with 11 bases in the middle. As DNA, the CDR3 is TGCAGTGCTAGAGACACAGGGCACGACACCGGGGAGCTGTTTTTT. Its translation is CSARDTGHDTGELFF.

V and J are TRBV28 and TRBJ2-7; D is uncertain. The CDR3 spans 12 residues. The V and J ends lost 6 bases and 1 base respectively, with 7 bases between them. CDR1 is MDHEN, CDR2 SYDVKM, per germline. Here the CDR3 reads CASRTKSYEQYF. The CDR3 region has the DNA TGTGCCAGCAGGACCAAATCCTACGAGCAGTACTTC.

The genes are TRBV12-3 or TRBV12-4 and TRBJ1-1; 7 bases align to TRBD1. The CDR3 covers 14 residues. V lost 6 bases to trimming and J lost 6 bases; unmatched junction nucleotides: 10. CDR3 amino acids: CASSPPRGYPEAFF. The CDR3 nucleotides are TGTGCCAGCAGCCCTCCCAGGGGGTACCCTGAAGCTTTCTTT.

The chain employs TRBV5-1 and TRBJ1-2, with D unclear. Germline CDR1 reads SGHRS; CDR2 reads YFSETQ. V was shortened by 3 bases and J by 1 base, with 10 bases between the two germline ends. The CDR3 length is 14 residues. The CDR3: CASSSAGLNYGYTF. In DNA, the CDR3 is TGCGCCAGCAGCTCCGCTGGTCTTAACTATGGCTACACCTTC.

This clonotype was observed at least ten times. The rearrangement uses TRBV7-2 and TRBJ2-3; no clear D gene. Germline V gene sequence: CDR1 SGHTA, CDR2 FQGNSA. Trimming took off 7 bases at V and 6 bases at J, with 29 bases between the two ends. The CDR3 is 18 residues long. The CDR3 region is CASNPGFSWGGKGDTQYF. CDR3 bases: TGTGCCAGCAACCCTGGGTTCAGCTGGGGTGGGAAAGGGGATACGCAGTATTTT.

The chain employs TRBV9 and TRBJ1-1; D is ambiguous. V lost 4 bases to trimming and J lost 11 bases, with 18 bases between them. This CDR3 has 13 residues. Germline assignment: CDR1 SGDLS and CDR2 YYNGEE. The CDR3, as DNA: TGTGCCAGCAGCCCAGCCGGGCCCGGGGAGGCTTTCTTT. It translates to CASSPAGPGEAFF.

This clonotype was recorded a few times. V gene TRBV4-2 combines with J gene TRBJ2-1; TRBD2 agrees at 8 bases. Germline CDR1 LGHNA, CDR2 YNFKEQ. With 1 base clipped from V and 2 bases from J, the junction kept 4 bases outside the gene matches. The length of the CDR3 is 16 residues. Here the CDR3 reads CASSQAFSGTYNEQFF. DNA of the CDR3: TGTGCCAGCAGCCAAGCCTTTAGCGGGACCTACAATGAGCAGTTCTTC.

This clonotype was detected only a few times. The gene calls are TRBV27 and TRBJ1-2; perhaps TRBD1 as D (5 bases). Germline V gives CDR1 MNHEY, CDR2 SMNVEV (reference sequence). Trimming stripped 4 bases from V and 0 bases from J, with 12 bases between. The CDR3 has 15 residues. The CDR3 sequence is CASSSRGASNYGYTF. The CDR3 coding sequence is TGTGCCAGCAGTTCACGGGGCGCTTCTAACTATGGCTACACCTTC.

This clonotype was detected ten times or more. This chain links TRBV20-1 with TRBJ2-5; D unresolved. The CDR3 covers 12 residues. V lost 3 bases to trimming and J lost 3 bases, with 8 bases between them. CDR1 and CDR2 (germline): DFQATT, SNEGSKA (reference sequence). For the CDR3, the DNA is TGCAGTGCTAGGGCTTGGGAAGAGACCCAGTACTTC. Its protein product is CSARAWEETQYF.

The chain links TRBV27 to TRBJ2-1; possible D gene TRBD2, 6 bases. Germline CDR1 and CDR2: MNHEY and SMNVEV (reference sequence). The CDR3 totals 15 residues. V was clipped by 8 bases and J by 0 bases, with 14 bases between them. CDR3 residues: CASRVAGSSYNEQFF. CDR3 nucleotides: TGTGCCAGCCGGGTGGCGGGGAGCTCCTACAATGAGCAGTTCTTC.